Reported below is one TCR beta chain. Its antigen is undetermined. The CDR3 consists of 13 residues. Looked up from germline, CDR1 is SGHKS and CDR2 is YYEKEE (reference sequence). V shed 4 bases and J shed 4 bases, with 11 bases lying between them. Primers used in a second PCR of about 6 to 11 cycles were a sample-barcoded 5' primer and a J-beta primer mix. TCRdb called the 5' RACE reads again in MiXCR, with one record for every CDR3 protein. This table has some 710,000 distinct CDR3 sequences, 22% appearing once. This record belongs to a study of blood T cells in healthy people across ages. Study-wide results and limits: For the donors, CMV status was unknown and possibly confounded expanded clonotype changes.

The rearrangement joins TRBV5-5 to TRBJ1-2; D is possibly TRBD1 (5 bases). Sequenced sample: blood. This receptor was identified in a man between 65 and 85 years old in good health. The CDR3 spells CASSGTSGYGYTF. Written as DNA, the CDR3 is TGTGCCAGCAGCGGGACCTCCGGCTATGGCTACACCTTC.